This T cell receptor beta chain was found in a study of CD8 T cells in Susac syndrome. Germline lookup yields CDR1 MNHEY and CDR2 SMNVEV (reference sequence). There are 14 residues in the CDR3. The V end was cut by 4 bases, the J end by 6 bases, with 15 bases between. RNA in amounts of roughly 0.5 to 1 ug was reverse transcribed with random hexamers. Each CDR3 protein gets one entry after TCRdb re-called the immunoSEQ multiplex PCR reads with MiXCR. The sample records some 150,000 distinct CDR3 sequences, 95% to 96% being singletons. This sequence joins TRBV27 and TRBJ1-2; D remains unclear. Sequencing input: CD8+ T cells from PBMCs. The receptor's source is a human donor with multiple sclerosis. In DNA, the CDR3 is TGTGCCAGCAGTTCCAGCCTCGTCGCCCATGGCTACACCTTC. Translation gives CASSSSLVAHGYTF.